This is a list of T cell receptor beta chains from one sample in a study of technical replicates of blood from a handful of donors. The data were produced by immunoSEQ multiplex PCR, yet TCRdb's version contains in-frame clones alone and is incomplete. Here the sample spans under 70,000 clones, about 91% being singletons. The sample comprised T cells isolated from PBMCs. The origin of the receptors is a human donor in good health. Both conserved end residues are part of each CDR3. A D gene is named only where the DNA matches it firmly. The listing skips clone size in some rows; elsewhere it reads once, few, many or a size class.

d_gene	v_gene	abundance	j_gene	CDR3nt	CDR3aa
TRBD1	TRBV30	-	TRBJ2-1	TGTGCCTGGACCGAATCAACAGGGGGTACCTACAATGAGCAGTTCTTC	CAWTESTGGTYNEQFF
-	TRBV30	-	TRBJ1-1	TGTGCCTGGAGGATAAGGGGTATTGAAGCTTTCTTT	CAWRIRGIEAFF
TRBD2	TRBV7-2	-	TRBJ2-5	TGTGCCAGCAGCTTAAGGCGGGAGCCGGAGACCCAGTACTTC	CASSLRREPETQYF
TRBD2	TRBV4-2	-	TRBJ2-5	TGTGCCAGCAGCCCAAAAGATCTGGCTAGCGGGAGGAATTATCGAGAGACCCAGTACTTC	CASSPKDLASGRNYRETQYF
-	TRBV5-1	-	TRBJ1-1	TGCGCCAGCAGCTTGGAGCCACAGGGATTGAACACTGAAGCTTTCTTT	CASSLEPQGLNTEAFF
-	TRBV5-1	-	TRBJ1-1	TGCGCCAGCAGCTTGGCCTGGGGGGTCGCCGTCACTGAAGCTTTCTTT	CASSLAWGVAVTEAFF
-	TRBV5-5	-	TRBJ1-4	TGTGCCAGCAGCTTGCCGCTATCCTATGAAAAACTGTTTTTT	CASSLPLSYEKLFF
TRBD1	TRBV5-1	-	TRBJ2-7	TGCGCCAGCTCTCGGACAGGGACCTACGAGCAGTACTTC	CASSRTGTYEQYF
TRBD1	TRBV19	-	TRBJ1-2	TGTGCCAGTAGTATAGACGCAGGGGGCAACTATGGCTACACCTTC	CASSIDAGGNYGYTF
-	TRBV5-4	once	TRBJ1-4	TGTGCCAGCAGCTTGGGAGCCGGAGGTGAAAAACTGTTTTTT	CASSLGAGGEKLFF
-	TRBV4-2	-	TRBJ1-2	TGTGCCAGCAGCCAAGATACCGTTTCCAGGGTCTATGGCTACACCTTC	CASSQDTVSRVYGYTF
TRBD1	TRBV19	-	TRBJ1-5	TGTGCCAGTACCGGGACAGGGTCAGGGAGCAATCAGCCCCAGCATTTT	CASTGTGSGSNQPQHF
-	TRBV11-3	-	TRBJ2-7	TGTGCCAGCAGCCGGAGCGCGATCTACGAGCAGTACTTC	CASSRSAIYEQYF
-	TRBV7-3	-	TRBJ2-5	TGTGCCAGCAGCTTAACTGGGGCCAAAGAGACCCAGTACTTC	CASSLTGAKETQYF
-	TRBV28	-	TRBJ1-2	TGTGCCAGCAGTTCGGACAGACGCTACACCTTC	CASSSDRRYTF
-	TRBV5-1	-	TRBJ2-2	TGCGCCAGCAGCTTGTTTCTAGACGACACCGGGGAGCTGTTTTTT	CASSLFLDDTGELFF
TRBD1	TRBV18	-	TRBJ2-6	TGTGCCAGCTCGGGGACAGGGATGTTCTCTGGGGCCAACGTCCTGACTTTC	CASSGTGMFSGANVLTF
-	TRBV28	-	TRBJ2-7	TGTGCCAGCAGTTTCGGCCCGCGGGGTCCCAACGAGCAGTACTTC	CASSFGPRGPNEQYF
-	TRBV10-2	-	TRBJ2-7	TGCGCCAGCAGTCCCGGGACTTCCTACGAGCAGTACTTC	CASSPGTSYEQYF
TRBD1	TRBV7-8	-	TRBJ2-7	TGTGCCAGCAGCTCCGGGACAGGGGCCTACGAGCAGTACTTC	CASSSGTGAYEQYF
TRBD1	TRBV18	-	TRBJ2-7	TGTGCCAGCTCCCCGCCCGACAGGGGTTCTCTCTACGAGCAGTACTTC	CASSPPDRGSLYEQYF
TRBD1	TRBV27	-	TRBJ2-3	TGTGCCAGCACCGAGACAGGGGTCACAGATACGCAGTATTTT	CASTETGVTDTQYF
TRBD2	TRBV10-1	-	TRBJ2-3	TGCGCCAGCAGCGCCAGCGGGAGTGCAGATACGCAGTATTTT	CASSASGSADTQYF
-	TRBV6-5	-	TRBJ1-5	TGTGCCAGCAGTTCATACGGACTTGGGGGCAATCAGCCCCAGCATTTT	CASSSYGLGGNQPQHF
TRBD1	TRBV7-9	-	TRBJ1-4	TGTGCCAGCAGCTACCCGACAGGGGGATCGATAGCTAATGAAAAACTGTTTTTT	CASSYPTGGSIANEKLFF
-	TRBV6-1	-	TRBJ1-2	TGTGCCAGCAGTGATTTTAGCGGGGGTGGCTACACCTTC	CASSDFSGGGYTF
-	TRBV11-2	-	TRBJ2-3	TGTGCCAGCAGCCCCCGGGGTCGGCCACTTCTCACAGATACGCAGTATTTT	CASSPRGRPLLTDTQYF
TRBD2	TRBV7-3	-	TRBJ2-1	TGTGCCAGCAGCACGGGACTAGCGGGAGAAGGTGAGCAGTTCTTC	CASSTGLAGEGEQFF
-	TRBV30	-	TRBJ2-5	TGTGCCTGGGGGGAACCGGGACTGCAAGAGACCCAGTACTTC	CAWGEPGLQETQYF
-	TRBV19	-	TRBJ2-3	TGTGCCAGTAGTATCTTAGTGGGGAGAAGCACAGATACGCAGTATTTT	CASSILVGRSTDTQYF
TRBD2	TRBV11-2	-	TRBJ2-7	TGTGCCAGCAGTATAAGGACTAGCGGGAGTTTATCCTACGAGCAGTACTTC	CASSIRTSGSLSYEQYF
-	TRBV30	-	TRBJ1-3	TGTGCCTGGAGTCGAAGGCAGGGCCCCTCTGGAAACACCATATATTTT	CAWSRRQGPSGNTIYF
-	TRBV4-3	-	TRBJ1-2	TGCGCCAGCAGCCGAGGGCCTTCTGCTAACTATGGCTACACCTTC	CASSRGPSANYGYTF
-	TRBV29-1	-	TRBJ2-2	TGCAGCGTTGAAGTATACAGGGAAGGCGAGCTGTTTTTT	CSVEVYREGELFF
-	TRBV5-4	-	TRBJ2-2	TGTGCCAGCAGCTTGGAGTGGGCCGAAACCGGGGAGCTGTTTTTT	CASSLEWAETGELFF
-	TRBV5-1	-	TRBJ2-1	TGCGCCAGCAGCTTGGCTTCCTACAATGAGCAGTTCTTC	CASSLASYNEQFF
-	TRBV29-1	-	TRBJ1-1	TGCAGCGTTGAAACTTACACTGAAGCTTTCTTT	CSVETYTEAFF
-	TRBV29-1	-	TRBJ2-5	TGCAGCGATGGAGCGGGAGAGACCCAGTACTTC	CSDGAGETQYF
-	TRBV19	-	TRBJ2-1	TGTGCCAGTAGTACTCAACCCTACCGGGTGAACAATGAGCAGTTCTTC	CASSTQPYRVNNEQFF
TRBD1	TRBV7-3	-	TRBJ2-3	TGTGCCAGCAGCATCGGGACAGGCGATAGCACAGATACGCAGTATTTT	CASSIGTGDSTDTQYF
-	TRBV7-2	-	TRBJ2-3	TGTGCCAGCAGCTTAGCGGGAGGTGAGACAGATACGCAGTATTTT	CASSLAGGETDTQYF
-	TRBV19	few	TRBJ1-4	TGTGCCAGTAGTATATCCAGGGGAGTATATGAAAAACTGTTTTTT	CASSISRGVYEKLFF
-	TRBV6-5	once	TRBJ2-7	TGTGCCAGCAGTCAGGTGTATTCTTCCGAGCAGTACTTC	CASSQVYSSEQYF
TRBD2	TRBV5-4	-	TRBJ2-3	TGTGCCAGCAGCTGGAGAGCGGGAGGATTAGATACGCAGTATTTT	CASSWRAGGLDTQYF
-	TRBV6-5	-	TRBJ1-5	TGTGCCAGCAGTTGGACCCAGGGAAGAAATCAGCCCCAGCATTTT	CASSWTQGRNQPQHF
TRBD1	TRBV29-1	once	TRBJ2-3	TGCAGCGTTGAAGATAGGACAGGGGCCACCACAGATACGCAGTATTTT	CSVEDRTGATTDTQYF
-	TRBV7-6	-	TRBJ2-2	TGTGCCAGCAGCTCTCCGGGGTTTTACACCGGGGAGCTGTTTTTT	CASSSPGFYTGELFF
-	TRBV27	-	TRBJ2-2	TGTGCCAGCAGTTTATTTTCTCTATCTACCGGGGAGCTGTTTTTT	CASSLFSLSTGELFF
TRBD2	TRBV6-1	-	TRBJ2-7	TGTGCCAGCAGTGAAATGGGACTAGCGGGATCCTACGAGCAGTACTTC	CASSEMGLAGSYEQYF
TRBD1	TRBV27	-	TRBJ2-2	TGTGCCAGCAGGTCCGGGACAGACACCGGGGAGCTGTTTTTT	CASRSGTDTGELFF
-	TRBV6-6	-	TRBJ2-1	TGTGCCAGCAGACAACTAGGGGGATTGCCCTACAATGAGCAGTTCTTC	CASRQLGGLPYNEQFF
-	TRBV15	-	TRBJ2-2	TGTGCCACCAGCAAATCACAGGGTATCACCGGGGAGCTGTTTTTT	CATSKSQGITGELFF
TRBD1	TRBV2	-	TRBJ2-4	TGTGCCAGCAGTGGAGAAGCGACAGGGTCATCCATTCAGTACTTC	CASSGEATGSSIQYF
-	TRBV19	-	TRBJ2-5	TGTGCCAGTAGCCCCAGGGAGGAGGAGACCCAGTACTTC	CASSPREEETQYF
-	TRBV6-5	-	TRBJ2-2	TGTGCCAGCAGTTACCCGGGGGTCGCCGGGGAGCTGTTTTTT	CASSYPGVAGELFF
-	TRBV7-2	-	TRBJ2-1	TGTGCCAGCTCGGGCAGGGACACCTACAATGAGCAGTTCTTC	CASSGRDTYNEQFF
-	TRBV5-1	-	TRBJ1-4	TGCGCCAGCAGCTTAAGAGCGCCTAATGAAAAACTGTTTTTT	CASSLRAPNEKLFF
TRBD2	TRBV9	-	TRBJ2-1	TGTGCCAGCAGCGTAGTAGGGACTAGCGTTAGCTCCTACAATGAGCAGTTCTTC	CASSVVGTSVSSYNEQFF
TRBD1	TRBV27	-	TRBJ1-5	TGTGCCAGCAGTTTTTTGGGACAGGGATCCGATCAGCCCCAGCATTTT	CASSFLGQGSDQPQHF